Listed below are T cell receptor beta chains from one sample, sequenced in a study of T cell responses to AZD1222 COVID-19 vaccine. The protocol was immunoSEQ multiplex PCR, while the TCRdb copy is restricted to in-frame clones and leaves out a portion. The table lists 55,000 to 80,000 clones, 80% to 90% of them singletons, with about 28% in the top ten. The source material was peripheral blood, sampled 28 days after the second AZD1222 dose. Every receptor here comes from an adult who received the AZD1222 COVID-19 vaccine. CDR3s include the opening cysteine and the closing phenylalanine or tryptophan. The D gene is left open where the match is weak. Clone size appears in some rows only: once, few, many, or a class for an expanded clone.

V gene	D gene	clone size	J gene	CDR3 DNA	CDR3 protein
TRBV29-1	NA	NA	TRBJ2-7	TGCAGCGTTGAAAGCCCCAGGGGATACGAGCAGTACTTC	CSVESPRGYEQYF
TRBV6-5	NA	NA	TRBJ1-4	TGTGCCAGCTCGGGGGACGGAGCAACTAATGAAAAACTGTTTTTT	CASSGDGATNEKLFF
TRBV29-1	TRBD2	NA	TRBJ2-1	TGCAGCGGATCCGGGACTAGAGGGGTCGGGCAGTTCTTC	CSGSGTRGVGQFF
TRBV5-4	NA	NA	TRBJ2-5	TGTGCCAGCAGCTATAAGACGGCAATCGAGACCCAGTACTTC	CASSYKTAIETQYF
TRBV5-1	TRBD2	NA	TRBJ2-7	TGCGCCAGCAGCTTAGGTAGCGGGAGGGCCTTAGGCGAGCAGTACTTC	CASSLGSGRALGEQYF
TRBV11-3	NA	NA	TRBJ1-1	TGTGCCAGCAGCTTAGAGAGGACTGAAGCTTTCTTT	CASSLERTEAFF
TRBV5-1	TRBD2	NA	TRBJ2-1	TGCGCCAGCAGCTTACAACTAGCGGGAGGGGGCGGTAATAGTGAGCAGTTCTTC	CASSLQLAGGGGNSEQFF
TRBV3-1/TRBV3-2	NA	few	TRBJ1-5	TGTGCCAGCAGCCCCGGGGAAATGCGGCCCCAGCATTTT	CASSPGEMRPQHF
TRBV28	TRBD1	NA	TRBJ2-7	TGTGCCAGCAGGATGACAGGGGCCACCTACGAGCAGTACTTC	CASRMTGATYEQYF
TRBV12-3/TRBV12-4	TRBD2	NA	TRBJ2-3	TGTGCCAGCAGAACTAGCGGCACAGATACGCAGTATTTT	CASRTSGTDTQYF
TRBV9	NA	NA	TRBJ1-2	TGTGCCAGCGACTTTTTAGACTATGGCTACACCTTC	CASDFLDYGYTF
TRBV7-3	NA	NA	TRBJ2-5	TGTGCCAGCAGCCAATCAGCTGGTTCGGAGACCCAGTACTTC	CASSQSAGSETQYF
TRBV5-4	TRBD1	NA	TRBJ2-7	TGTGCCAGCAGTCCGGGACAGGTCTCCTACGAGCAGTACTTC	CASSPGQVSYEQYF
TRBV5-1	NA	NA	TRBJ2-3	TGCGCCAGCAGCTTGGTGGGGGGCCAGGCCCGCACAGATACGCAGTATTTT	CASSLVGGQARTDTQYF
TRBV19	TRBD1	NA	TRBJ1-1	TGTGCCAGTAGTCTGACAGGGAAAAGTATCATGAACACTGAAGCTTTCTTT	CASSLTGKSIMNTEAFF
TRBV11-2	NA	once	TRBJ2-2	TGTGCCAGCAGCTTGAGTAGGGGGGCCGGGGAGCTGTTTTTT	CASSLSRGAGELFF
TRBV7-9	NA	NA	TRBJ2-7	TGTGCCAGCAGCTTAGCGGGGCCACCCTACGAGCAGTACTTC	CASSLAGPPYEQYF
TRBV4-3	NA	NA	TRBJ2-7	TGCGCCAGCAGCCAAGGAACCTCCTACGAGCAGTACTTC	CASSQGTSYEQYF
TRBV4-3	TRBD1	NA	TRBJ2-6	TGCGCCAGCAGCCAAGATCGGGTCAGGGGGATATCTGGGGCCAACGTCCTGACTTTC	CASSQDRVRGISGANVLTF
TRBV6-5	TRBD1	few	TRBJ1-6	TGTGCCAGCAGCTCCGGGACAGGGCAATCACCCCTCCACTTT	CASSSGTGQSPLHF
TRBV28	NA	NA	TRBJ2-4	TGTGCCAGCAAAGGTGGCAGCGGTGGGGAAAACATTCAGTACTTC	CASKGGSGGENIQYF
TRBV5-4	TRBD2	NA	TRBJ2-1	TGTGCCAGCAGCGCGGACCCGGGGGGGCAGTTCTTC	CASSADPGGQFF
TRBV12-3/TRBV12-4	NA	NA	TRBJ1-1	TGTGCCAGCAGTTTTTCCGCTGAAGCTTTCTTT	CASSFSAEAFF
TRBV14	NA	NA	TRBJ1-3	TGTGCCAGCAGCCCGATTGGGACCTACTCTGGAAACACCATATATTTT	CASSPIGTYSGNTIYF
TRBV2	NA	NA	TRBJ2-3	TGTGCCAGCAGTGCCTCGACTAGTGTGGCGCAGTATTTT	CASSASTSVAQYF
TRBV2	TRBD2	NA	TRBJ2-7	TGTGCCAGCAGACCAGGACTAGCGGGCTCCGGGCAGTACTTC	CASRPGLAGSGQYF
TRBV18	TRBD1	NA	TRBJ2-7	TGTGCCAGCTCAACGGGACAGGACTACGAGCAGTACTTC	CASSTGQDYEQYF
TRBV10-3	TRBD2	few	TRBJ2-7	TGTGCCACTGGGAGGGACTACGAGCAGTACTTC	CATGRDYEQYF
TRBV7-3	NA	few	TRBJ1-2	TGTGCCAGCAGCCTGGACGGTAACTATGGCTACACCTTC	CASSLDGNYGYTF
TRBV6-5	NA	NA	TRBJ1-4	TGTGCCAGCAGCGACCCAGGGGCTAATGAAAAACTGTTTTTT	CASSDPGANEKLFF
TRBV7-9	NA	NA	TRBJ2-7	TGTGCCAGCAGTAGGAGGGGTCCGGGGAACGAGCAGTACTTC	CASSRRGPGNEQYF
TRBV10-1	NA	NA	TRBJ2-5	TGCGCCAGCAGTGAGTCGGGGCTCCGGGAGACCCAGTACTTC	CASSESGLRETQYF
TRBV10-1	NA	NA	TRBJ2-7	TGCGCCAGCAGTGAGTCGAAAAGCTCCTACGAGCAGTACTTC	CASSESKSSYEQYF
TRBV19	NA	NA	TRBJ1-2	TGTGCCAGTAGTATCCCGGGAAACTATGGCTACACCTTC	CASSIPGNYGYTF
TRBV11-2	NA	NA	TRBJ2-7	TGTGCCAGCAGCTTAGCAGTGGGGGAGGAGTCCTACGAGCAGTACTTC	CASSLAVGEESYEQYF
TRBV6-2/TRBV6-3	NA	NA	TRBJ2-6	TGTGCCAGCAGTTTCGTGGGTGGCGAACTTTCTGGGGCCAACGTCCTGACTTTC	CASSFVGGELSGANVLTF
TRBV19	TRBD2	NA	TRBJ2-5	TGTGCCAGTAGTCCCCTTACTAGCGGGAGAAGGGTAGAGACCCAGTACTTC	CASSPLTSGRRVETQYF
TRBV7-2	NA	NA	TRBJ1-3	TGTGCCAGCAGCTTAGAGGGACGCCGGACGGGAAACACCATATATTTT	CASSLEGRRTGNTIYF
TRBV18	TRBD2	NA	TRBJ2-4	TGTGCCAGCTCACCTGGGGAGCGGGAGAGTGGCATTCAGTACTTC	CASSPGERESGIQYF
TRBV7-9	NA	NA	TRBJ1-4	TGTGCCAGCAGCTTTGGGACCAGGAGGGGTAATGAAAAACTGTTTTTT	CASSFGTRRGNEKLFF
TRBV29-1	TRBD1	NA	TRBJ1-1	TGCAGCGCCAGGGGACAGGGGGACACTGAAGCTTTCTTT	CSARGQGDTEAFF
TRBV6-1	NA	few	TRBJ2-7	TGTGCCAGCAGTGACACAGGGTTCTCCTACGAGCAGTACTTC	CASSDTGFSYEQYF
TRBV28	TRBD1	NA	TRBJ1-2	TGTGCCAGCAGTCGCAGGGGGCGAGGGTATGGCTACACCTTC	CASSRRGRGYGYTF
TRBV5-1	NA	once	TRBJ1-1	TGCGCCAGCAGCACCAATACCGAGGGCACTGAAGCTTTCTTT	CASSTNTEGTEAFF
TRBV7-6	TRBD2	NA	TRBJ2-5	TGTGCCAGCAGCGCCGAGGCTAGCGGGAGAGGCGAGACCCAGTACTTC	CASSAEASGRGETQYF
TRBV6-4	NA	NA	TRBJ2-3	TGTGCCAGCAGCGACGGTTTCTCTTTAGATACGCAGTATTTT	CASSDGFSLDTQYF
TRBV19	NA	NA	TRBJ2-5	TGTGCCAGTAGCTTGACACGGCAAGAGACCCAGTACTTC	CASSLTRQETQYF
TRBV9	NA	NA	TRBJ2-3	TGTGCCAGCAGCGCTATAGAGGATACGCAGTATTTT	CASSAIEDTQYF
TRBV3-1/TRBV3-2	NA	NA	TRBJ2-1	TGTGCCACCAAGTCGCACTACAATGAGCAGTTCTTC	CATKSHYNEQFF
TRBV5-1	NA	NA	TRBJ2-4	TGCGCCAGCAGCTTGGTTGGGGAACCCATTCAGTACTTC	CASSLVGEPIQYF
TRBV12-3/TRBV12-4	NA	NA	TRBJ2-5	TGTGCCAGCACTGGGGGGAAGACCCAGTACTTC	CASTGGKTQYF
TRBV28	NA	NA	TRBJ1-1	TGTGCCAGCAGTCTCAGGGGCTTTGTTGAAGCTTTCTTT	CASSLRGFVEAFF
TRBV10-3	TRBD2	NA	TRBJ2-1	TGTGCCATCAGTGTTGCGGGAGCTCGGCCAATAACCGATGAGCAGTTCTTC	CAISVAGARPITDEQFF